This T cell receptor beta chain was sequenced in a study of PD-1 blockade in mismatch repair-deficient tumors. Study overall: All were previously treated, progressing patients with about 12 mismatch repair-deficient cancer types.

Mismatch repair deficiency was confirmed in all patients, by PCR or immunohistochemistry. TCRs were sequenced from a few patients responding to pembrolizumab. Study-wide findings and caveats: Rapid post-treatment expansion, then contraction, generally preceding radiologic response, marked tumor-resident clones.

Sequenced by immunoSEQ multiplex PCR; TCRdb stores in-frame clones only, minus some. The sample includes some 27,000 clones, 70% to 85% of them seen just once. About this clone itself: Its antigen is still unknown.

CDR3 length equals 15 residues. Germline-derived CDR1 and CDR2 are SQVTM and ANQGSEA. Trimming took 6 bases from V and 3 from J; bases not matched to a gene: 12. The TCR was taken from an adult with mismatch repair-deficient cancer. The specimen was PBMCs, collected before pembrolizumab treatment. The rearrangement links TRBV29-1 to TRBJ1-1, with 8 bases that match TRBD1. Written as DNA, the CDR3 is TGCAGCGTGCCCGGACAGGGCTTGTTGGACACTGAAGCTTTCTTT. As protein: CSVPGQGLLDTEAFF.